The 7 T cell receptor beta chains listed next were all sequenced from one sample in a study of CD8+CD57+ T cells in acquired aplastic anemia. Genomic DNA was employed as the template in profiling TCR beta VDJ and CDR3. Via MiXCR, TCRdb re-called the reads, giving one row per CDR3 protein. Here the sample spans about 220,000 distinct CDR3 sequences, 30% to 40% being singletons. Input material: sorted CD4+, CD8+, or CD8+CD57+ T cells (not recorded which) from PBMCs. The receptors shown here come from a human donor in good health, serving as a control.

As for this clonotype: Without the conserved terminal phenylalanine or tryptophan, this CDR3 likely stems from a read error. V is TRBV5-1 and J is TRBJ1-3; D is undetermined. This CDR3 is built from 15 residues. The germline gives CDR1 SGHRS, CDR2 YFSETQ. Trimming took off 0 bases at V and 13 bases at J, with 20 bases between the two ends. CDR3 amino acids: CASSLAGVPPSKIYL. The CDR3 DNA follows: TGCGCCAGCAGCTTGGCGGGAGTCCCCCCGAGTAAAATATATCTT.

The chain recombines TRBV10-3 with TRBJ2-7, with 14 positions matching TRBD2. CDR1 ENHRY and CDR2 SYGVKD come from the germline V gene. V gave up 2 bases and J gave up 6 bases; unmatched junction bases: 12. The CDR3 spans 18 residues. The CDR3 DNA is TGTGCCATCAGTGAGCCCCGACTAGCGGGAGGGCTTCTCCCCGAGCAGTACTTC. Translating gives CAISEPRLAGGLLPEQYF.

This clonotype occurred many times. This chain uses TRBV4-1 with TRBJ2-7; a weak D match, TRBD1 (6 bases). The CDR3 is 15 residues long. V dropped 4 bases and J dropped 6 bases, with 19 bases sitting between them. Germline V gene data show CDR1 as MGHRA and CDR2 as YSYEKL. The CDR3 sequence is CASSPPRRTGSEQYF. The CDR3, as DNA: TGCGCCAGCAGCCCCCCGCGACGAACAGGGAGCGAGCAGTACTTC.

This clonotype was recorded only once. The V gene is TRBV2, the J gene TRBJ1-4; 10 nucleotides agree with TRBD1. Germline lookup yields CDR1 SNHLY and CDR2 FYNNEI. V shed 7 bases and J 7 bases; nucleotides not matched to a gene: 9. The CDR3 is 15 amino acids. CDR3 coding DNA: TGTGCCAGCACCGAGGACAGGGGGTTTACTGAAAAACTGTTTTTT. Its protein product is CASTEDRGFTEKLFF.

This clonotype was counted ten times or more. This chain uses TRBV25-1 with TRBJ2-5; TRBD2 might be the D (7 bases). V lost 4 bases and J 4 bases, leaving 19 bases between the germline ends. The CDR3 contains 16 residues. Germline CDR1 reads MGHDK; CDR2 reads SYGVNS. This chain's CDR3 is CASSASQGGTRETQYF. CDR3 DNA sequence: TGTGCCAGCAGTGCCTCACAGGGAGGGACAAGAGAGACCCAGTACTTC.

The chain has TRBV25-1 and TRBJ2-7; TRBD1 aligns across 7 bases. The germline CDR1 and CDR2 sequences are MGHDK and SYGVNS. The CDR3 is made up of 16 amino acids. Unmatched junction bases numbered 9, after V lost 3 bases and J lost 1 base. This CDR3 reads CASSETSGGTSYEQYF. CDR3 DNA sequence: TGTGCCAGCAGTGAGACATCAGGGGGTACTTCCTACGAGCAGTACTTC.

The chain links TRBV5-1 to TRBJ2-2; D is unclear. Trimming stripped 0 bases from V and 3 bases from J, with 12 bases between. This CDR3 region has 16 residues. The germline V gene has CDR1 SGHRS and CDR2 YFSETQ. The CDR3: CASSLEVSRDTGELFF. The CDR3 nucleotides read TGCGCCAGCAGCTTGGAGGTTAGCCGGGACACCGGGGAGCTGTTTTTT.